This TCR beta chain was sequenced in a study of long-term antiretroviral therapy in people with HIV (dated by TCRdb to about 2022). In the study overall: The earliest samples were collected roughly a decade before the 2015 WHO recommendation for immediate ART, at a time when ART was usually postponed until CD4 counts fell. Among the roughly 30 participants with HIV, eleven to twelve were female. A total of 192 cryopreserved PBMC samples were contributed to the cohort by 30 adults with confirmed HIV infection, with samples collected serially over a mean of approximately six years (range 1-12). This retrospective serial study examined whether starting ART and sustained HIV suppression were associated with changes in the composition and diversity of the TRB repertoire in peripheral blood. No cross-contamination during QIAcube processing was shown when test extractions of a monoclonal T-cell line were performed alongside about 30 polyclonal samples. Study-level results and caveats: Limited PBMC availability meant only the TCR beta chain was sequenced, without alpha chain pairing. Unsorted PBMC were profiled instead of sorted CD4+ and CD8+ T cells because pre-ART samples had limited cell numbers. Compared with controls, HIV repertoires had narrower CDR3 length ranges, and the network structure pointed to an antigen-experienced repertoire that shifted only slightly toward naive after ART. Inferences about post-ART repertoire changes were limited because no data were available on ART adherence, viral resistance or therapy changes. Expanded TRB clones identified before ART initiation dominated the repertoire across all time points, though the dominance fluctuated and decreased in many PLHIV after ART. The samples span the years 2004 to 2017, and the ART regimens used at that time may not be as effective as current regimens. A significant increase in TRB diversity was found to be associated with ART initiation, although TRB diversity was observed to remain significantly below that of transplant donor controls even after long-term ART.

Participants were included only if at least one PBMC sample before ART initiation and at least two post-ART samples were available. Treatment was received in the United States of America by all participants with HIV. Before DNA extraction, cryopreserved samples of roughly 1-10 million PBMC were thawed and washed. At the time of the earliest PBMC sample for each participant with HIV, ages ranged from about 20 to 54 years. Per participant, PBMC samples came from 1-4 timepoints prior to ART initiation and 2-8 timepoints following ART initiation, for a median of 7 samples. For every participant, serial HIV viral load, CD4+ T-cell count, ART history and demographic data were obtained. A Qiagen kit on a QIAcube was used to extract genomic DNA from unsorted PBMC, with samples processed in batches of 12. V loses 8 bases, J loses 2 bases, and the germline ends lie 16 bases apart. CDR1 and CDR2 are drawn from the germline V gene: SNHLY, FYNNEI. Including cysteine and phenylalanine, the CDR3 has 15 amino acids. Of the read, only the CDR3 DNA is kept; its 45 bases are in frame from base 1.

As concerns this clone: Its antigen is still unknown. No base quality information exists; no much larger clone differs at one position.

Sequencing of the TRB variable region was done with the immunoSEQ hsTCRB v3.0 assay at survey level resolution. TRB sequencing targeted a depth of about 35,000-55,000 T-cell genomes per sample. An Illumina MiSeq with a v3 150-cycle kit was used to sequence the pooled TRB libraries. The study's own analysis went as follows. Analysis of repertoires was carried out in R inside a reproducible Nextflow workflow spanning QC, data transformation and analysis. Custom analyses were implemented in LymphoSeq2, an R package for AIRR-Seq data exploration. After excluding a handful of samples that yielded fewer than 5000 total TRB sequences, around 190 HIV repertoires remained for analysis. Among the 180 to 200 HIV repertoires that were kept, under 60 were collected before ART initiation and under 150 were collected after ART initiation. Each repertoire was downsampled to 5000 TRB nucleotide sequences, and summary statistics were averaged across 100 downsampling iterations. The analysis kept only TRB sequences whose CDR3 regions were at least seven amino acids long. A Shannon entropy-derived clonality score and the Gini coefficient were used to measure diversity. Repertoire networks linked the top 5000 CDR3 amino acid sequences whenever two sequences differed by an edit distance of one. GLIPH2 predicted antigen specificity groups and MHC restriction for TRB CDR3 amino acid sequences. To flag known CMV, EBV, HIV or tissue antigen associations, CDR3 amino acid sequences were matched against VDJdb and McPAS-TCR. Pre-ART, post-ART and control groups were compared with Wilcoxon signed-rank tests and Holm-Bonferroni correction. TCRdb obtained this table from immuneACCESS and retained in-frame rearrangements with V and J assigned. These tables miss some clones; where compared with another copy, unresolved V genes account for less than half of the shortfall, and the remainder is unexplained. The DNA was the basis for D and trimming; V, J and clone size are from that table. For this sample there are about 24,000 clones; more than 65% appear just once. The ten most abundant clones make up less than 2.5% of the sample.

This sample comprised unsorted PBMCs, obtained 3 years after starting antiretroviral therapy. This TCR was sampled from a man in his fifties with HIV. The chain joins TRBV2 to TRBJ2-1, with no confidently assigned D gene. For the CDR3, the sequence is CASSGDASPYNEQFF. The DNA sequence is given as TGTGCCAGCTCAGGAGACGCCAGCCCCTACAATGAGCAGTTCTTC.